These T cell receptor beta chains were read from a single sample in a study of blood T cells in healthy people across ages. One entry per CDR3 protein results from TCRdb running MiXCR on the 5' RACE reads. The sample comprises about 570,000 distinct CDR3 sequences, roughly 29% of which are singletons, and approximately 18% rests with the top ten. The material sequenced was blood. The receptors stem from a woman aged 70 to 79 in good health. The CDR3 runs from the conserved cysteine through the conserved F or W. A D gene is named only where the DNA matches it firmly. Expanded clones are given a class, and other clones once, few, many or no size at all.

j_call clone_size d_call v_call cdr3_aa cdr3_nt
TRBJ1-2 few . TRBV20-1 CSALTSSVYGYTF TGCAGTGCTCTAACCTCCAGTGTCTATGGCTACACCTTC
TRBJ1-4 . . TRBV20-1 CSARVSGPSGNEKLFF TGCAGTGCTAGAGTATCGGGGCCAAGTGGTAATGAAAAACTGTTTTTT
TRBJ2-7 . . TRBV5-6 CASTGRGSVEVQYF TGTGCCAGCACCGGCAGGGGAAGTGTCGAGGTGCAGTACTTC
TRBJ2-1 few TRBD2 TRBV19 CASMRRGGKNEQFF TGTGCCAGTATGAGGCGGGGGGGCAAAAATGAGCAGTTCTTC
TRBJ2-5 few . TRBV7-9 CASSLDTRQYF TGTGCCAGCAGCTTAGATACAAGACAGTACTTC
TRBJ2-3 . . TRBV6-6 CASSYGSTDTQYF TGTGCCAGCAGTTACGGGAGCACAGATACGCAGTATTTT
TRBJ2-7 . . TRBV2 CASSVERSEQYF TGTGCCAGCAGTGTCGAGAGGAGCGAGCAGTACTTC
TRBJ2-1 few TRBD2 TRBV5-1 CASSFSAGGTYNEQFF TGCGCCAGCAGCTTCTCAGCGGGGGGGACCTACAATGAGCAGTTCTTC
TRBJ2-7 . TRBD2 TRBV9 CASSVVAGDRVTTEQYF TGTGCCAGCAGCGTAGTAGCGGGAGACAGGGTGACGACCGAGCAGTACTTC
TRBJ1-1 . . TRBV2 CASGKGTEAFF TGTGCCAGCGGGAAAGGCACTGAAGCTTTCTTT
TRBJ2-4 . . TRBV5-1 CASSLLGSAKNIQYF TGCGCCAGCAGCTTGTTGGGCTCAGCCAAAAACATTCAGTACTTC
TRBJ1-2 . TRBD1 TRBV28 CASTGQGAANYGYTF TGTGCCAGCACCGGACAGGGGGCGGCCAACTATGGCTACACCTTC
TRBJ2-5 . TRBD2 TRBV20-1 CSAREWRGSKETQYF TGCAGTGCTAGAGAATGGCGGGGGAGTAAAGAGACCCAGTACTTC
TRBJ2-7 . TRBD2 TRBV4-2 CASSRRLAGVDEQYF TGTGCCAGCAGCCGACGTCTAGCGGGGGTAGACGAGCAGTACTTC
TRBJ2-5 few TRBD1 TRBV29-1 CSGTPFRDSHQETQYF TGCAGCGGCACACCCTTCCGGGACAGCCATCAAGAGACCCAGTACTTC
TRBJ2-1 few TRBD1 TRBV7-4 CASSATGTGFCYNEQFF TGTGCCAGCAGCGCTACCGGGACAGGGTTTTGTTATAATGAGCAGTTCTTC
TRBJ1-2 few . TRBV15 CATSLIRANYGYTF TGTGCCACCAGTTTGATAAGAGCTAACTATGGCTACACCTTC